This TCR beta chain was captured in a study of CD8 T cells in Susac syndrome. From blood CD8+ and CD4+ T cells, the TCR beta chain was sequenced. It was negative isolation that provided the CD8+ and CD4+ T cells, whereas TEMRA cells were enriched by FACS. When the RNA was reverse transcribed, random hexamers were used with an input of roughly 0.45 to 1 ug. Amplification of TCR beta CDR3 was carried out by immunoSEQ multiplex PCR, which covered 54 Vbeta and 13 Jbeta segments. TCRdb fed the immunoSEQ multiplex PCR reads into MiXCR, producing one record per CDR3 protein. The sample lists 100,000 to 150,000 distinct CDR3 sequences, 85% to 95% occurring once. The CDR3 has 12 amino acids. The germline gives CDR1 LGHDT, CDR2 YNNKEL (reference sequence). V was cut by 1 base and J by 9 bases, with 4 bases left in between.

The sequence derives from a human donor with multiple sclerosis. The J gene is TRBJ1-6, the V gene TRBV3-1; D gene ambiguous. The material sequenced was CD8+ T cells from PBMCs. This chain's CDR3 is CASSQGASPLHF. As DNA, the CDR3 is TGTGCCAGCAGCCAAGGGGCTTCACCCCTCCACTTT.